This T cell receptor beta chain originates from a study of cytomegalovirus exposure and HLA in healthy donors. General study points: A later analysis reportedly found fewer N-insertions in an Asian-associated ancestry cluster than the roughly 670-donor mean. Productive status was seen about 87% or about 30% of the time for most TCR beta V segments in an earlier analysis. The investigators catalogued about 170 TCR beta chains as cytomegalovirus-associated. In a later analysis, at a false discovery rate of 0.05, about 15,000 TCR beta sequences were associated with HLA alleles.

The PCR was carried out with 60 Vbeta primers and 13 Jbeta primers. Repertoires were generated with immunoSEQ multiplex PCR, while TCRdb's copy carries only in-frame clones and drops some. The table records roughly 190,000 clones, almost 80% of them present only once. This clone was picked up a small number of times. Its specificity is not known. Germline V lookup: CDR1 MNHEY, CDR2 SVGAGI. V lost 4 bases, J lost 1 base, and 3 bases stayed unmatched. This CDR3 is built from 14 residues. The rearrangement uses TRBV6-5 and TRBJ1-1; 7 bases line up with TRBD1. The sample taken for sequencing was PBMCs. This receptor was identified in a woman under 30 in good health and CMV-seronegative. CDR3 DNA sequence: TGTGCCAGCAGTTCCCACAGGGGGAACACTGAAGCTTTCTTT. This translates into CASSSHRGNTEAFF.